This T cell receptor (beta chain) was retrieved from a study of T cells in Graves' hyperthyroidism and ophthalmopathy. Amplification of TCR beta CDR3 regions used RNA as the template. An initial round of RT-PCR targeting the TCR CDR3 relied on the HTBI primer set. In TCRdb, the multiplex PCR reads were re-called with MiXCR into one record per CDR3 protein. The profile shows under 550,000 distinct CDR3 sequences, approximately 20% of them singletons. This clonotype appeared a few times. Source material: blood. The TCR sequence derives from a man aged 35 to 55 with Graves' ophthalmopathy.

As DNA, the CDR3 is TGTGCCAGCAGCTTAACGCCCCCCGGACTAGCGGGAGGAGGGACCGGGGAGCTGTTTTTT. Translated: CASSLTPPGLAGGGTGELFF. V and J are TRBV7-3 and TRBJ2-2; TRBD2 matches at 14 bases. Losses at the gene ends were 0 bases for V and 5 bases for J; bases not matched to a gene: 11. The CDR3 length is 20 residues. Germline V lookup: CDR1 SGHTA, CDR2 FQGTGA.